Following are 27 T cell receptor beta chains from one sample sequenced in a study of T-cell memory formation after mild COVID-19 (dated by TCRdb to the early 2020s). The receptor library was made with 5' RACE. These reads were obtained on an Illumina NovaSeq 6000. The public reads were reanalyzed by TCRdb: fastp trimming at Q25, MiXCR alignment, in-frame beta chains only. Each CDR3 protein appears once, grouped with its most common genes and DNA. Counted in this sample were nearly 110,000 distinct CDR3 sequences; approximately 15% of them appeared once. 39% of the sample rests with the top ten. The sample was PBMCs or a T cell subset sorted from them (not recorded which). These TCRs come from a young man who had mild COVID-19 (a few samples of this study predate the infection). The sample titles of this study are shuffled in the database, so cell type and time point are left out; the donor was told from shared clones.

This clonotype was detected only a few times. The chain carries TRBV7-6 and TRBJ2-3, with a tentative D call TRBD2 (5 bases). The CDR3 has 13 amino acids. Looked up from germline, CDR1 is SGHVS and CDR2 is FNYEAQ. Deletions cut 4 bases from V and 6 bases from J, with 11 bases between. This CDR3 reads CASSSVLADTQYF. CDR3 sequence (DNA): TGTGCCAGCAGCTCTGTATTAGCGGATACGCAGTATTTT.

This clonotype was seen more than once but under ten times. The chain recombines TRBV14 with TRBJ2-2; D gene unclear. The V gene lost 1 base and the J gene lost 6 bases, with 6 bases spanning the gap. Germline V CDR1 and CDR2: SGHDN, FVKESK. The CDR3 length is 13 residues. As DNA, the CDR3 is TGTGCCAGCAGCCAAGTGTTCTCCGGGGAGCTGTTTTTT. It translates to CASSQVFSGELFF.

The V gene is TRBV27, the J gene TRBJ2-7; 8 bases fit TRBD1. Losses at the gene ends were 4 bases for V and 3 bases for J; bases not matched to a gene: 11. This CDR3 is 16 amino acids long. Looked up from germline, CDR1 is MNHEY and CDR2 is SMNVEV (reference sequence). Here the CDR3 DNA reads TGTGCCAGCAGTTCTTCCCCAGGGGGCCCTTTCTACGAGCAGTACTTC. Translated, it gives CASSSSPGGPFYEQYF.

This rearrangement joins TRBV12-3 or TRBV12-4 to TRBJ1-2, with D perhaps TRBD1 (5 bases). This CDR3 has 11 amino acids. Trimming took 6 bases from V and 8 from J, leaving 10 bases between them. The chain's CDR3 is CASRGGRGYTF. CDR3 coding DNA: TGTGCCAGCAGGGGGGGACGGGGCTACACCTTC.

The V and J genes are TRBV20-1 and TRBJ1-1; a possible D gene is TRBD1 (5 bases). This CDR3 region has 14 residues. Trimming removed 0 bases from V and 5 bases from J, with 13 bases in between. Germline V gene lookup returns CDR1 DFQATT and CDR2 SNEGSKA (reference sequence). DNA for the CDR3: TGCAGTGCTAGAGATTCTCAAGGGGTTACTGAAGCTTTCTTT. Residues: CSARDSQGVTEAFF.

The genes are TRBV12-3 or TRBV12-4 and TRBJ1-2, with 7 bases lining up with TRBD1. The CDR3 has 13 amino acids. V shed 1 base, J shed 6 bases, and the junction held 2 bases outside the gene matches. This CDR3 is CASSLGQGDGYTF. The CDR3 bases are TGTGCCAGCAGTTTAGGACAGGGTGATGGCTACACCTTC.

Only a few counts were recorded for this clonotype. V and J are TRBV4-2 and TRBJ1-1; weak D call: TRBD1 (6 bases). The CDR3 is made up of 17 amino acids. Trimming stripped 0 bases from V and 4 bases from J, with 18 bases between. Germline V lookup: CDR1 LGHNA, CDR2 YNFKEQ. The CDR3 reads CASSQEIPKGEGTEAFF. The CDR3 coding sequence is TGTGCCAGCAGCCAAGAAATTCCGAAGGGGGAAGGCACTGAAGCTTTCTTT.

This clonotype was found many times. The V gene is TRBV10-3, the J gene TRBJ2-3; D is unresolved. The CDR3 contains 15 residues. Germline V gene lookup returns CDR1 ENHRY and CDR2 SYGVKD. V gave up 2 bases and J gave up 4 bases, with 13 bases separating them. DNA of the CDR3: TGTGCCATCAGTGAGGTCGCGGACGGTGCAGATACGCAGTATTTT. Translation: CAISEVADGADTQYF.

This clonotype was seen a few times. The rearrangement uses TRBV7-2 and TRBJ2-1; 8 bases agree with TRBD2. Germline CDR1 SGHTA, CDR2 FQGNSA. The V gene end was trimmed by 5 bases and the J gene end by 4 bases; junction bases not matched to a gene: 10. The length of the CDR3 is 16 residues. The CDR3 DNA reads TGTGCCAGCAGCCTCTCGGGTAGCGGGGTTTACAATGAGCAGTTCTTC. This codes for CASSLSGSGVYNEQFF.

The gene calls are TRBV5-1 and TRBJ2-7; 7 positions agree with TRBD1. J gave up 6 bases and V 0 bases, and 3 bases lay outside the gene matches. This CDR3 has 13 amino acids. Germline CDR1 is SGHRS and CDR2 is YFSETQ. CDR3 DNA sequence: TGCGCCAGCAGCTTGGGACAGGGACGCGAGCAGTACTTC. Translating it yields CASSLGQGREQYF.

The chain employs TRBV12-3 or TRBV12-4 and TRBJ1-2, with 7 positions matching TRBD1. The CDR3 contains 16 residues. J was trimmed by 4 bases and V by 0 bases; bases with no gene match: 8. CDR3 in amino acids: CASSLARDSKIYGYTF. The CDR3 region has the DNA TGTGCCAGCAGTTTAGCGCGGGACAGCAAAATCTATGGCTACACCTTC.

In this sample, this clonotype turned up a few times. The rearrangement joins TRBV4-3 to TRBJ2-3; 14 bases map to TRBD2. The CDR3 runs to 20 residues. The V gene end was trimmed by 0 bases and the J gene end by 2 bases; junction bases not matched to a gene: 10. Germline CDR1 reads LGHNA; CDR2 reads YSLEER. The CDR3 nucleotides read TGCGCCAGCAGCCAAGATAAAGCCTGGACTAGCGGGGGGCACACAGATACGCAGTATTTT. Translated, it gives CASSQDKAWTSGGHTDTQYF.

The chain combines TRBV10-3 with TRBJ1-1, with D perhaps TRBD1 (5 bases). This CDR3 is 15 amino acids long. CDR1 is ENHRY, CDR2 SYGVKD, per germline. The V gene lost 3 bases and the J gene lost 5 bases, with 16 bases spanning the gap. CDR3 DNA: TGTGCCATCAGTGAAAGTGTAGGGGTGGCGACTGAAGCTTTCTTT. Encoded protein: CAISESVGVATEAFF.

The chain has TRBV12-3 or TRBV12-4 and TRBJ2-2; D uncertain. This CDR3 region has 14 residues. Trimming removed 6 bases at V and 3 bases at J, with 11 bases between. The CDR3 region is CASSQNADTGELFF. The CDR3, as DNA: TGTGCCAGCAGCCAAAACGCGGACACCGGGGAGCTGTTTTTT.

This clonotype was counted between two and nine times. The chain joins TRBV7-9 to TRBJ1-3; 8 nucleotides match TRBD1. The junction had 14 bases not matched to a gene; V was cut back by 4 bases and J by 3 bases. Germline V gene data show CDR1 as SEHNR and CDR2 as FQNEAQ (reference sequence). The length of the CDR3 is 18 residues. The CDR3 sequence: CASSYLSVQGGIGNTIYF. For the CDR3, the DNA is TGTGCCAGCAGCTACTTATCGGTACAGGGGGGCATTGGAAACACCATATATTTT. Together with reference TRBV7-9 and TRBJ1-3, the CDR3 gives the full variable domain: DTGVSQNPRHKITKRGQNVTFRCDPISEHNRLYWYRQTLGQGPEFLTYFQNEAQLEKSRLLSDRFSAERPKGSFSTLEIQRTEQGDSAMYLCASSYLSVQGGIGNTIYFGEGSWLTVV.

This clonotype turned up a few times. The chain uses TRBV12-3 or TRBV12-4 and TRBJ2-7; TRBD2 is a possible D gene (6 bases). The CDR3 loop spans 15 amino acids. V lost 5 bases to trimming and J lost 5 bases, with 19 bases between them. CDR3 DNA: TGTGCCAGCAGTCCCAACCCGGACGGAGGGGACGAGCAGTACGTC. This codes for CASSPNPDGGDEQYV.

This clonotype was seen a handful of times. The chain joins TRBV4-3 to TRBJ1-3, with no clear D. Trimming removed 0 bases from V and 0 bases from J, with 6 bases in between. Germline V gives CDR1 LGHNA, CDR2 YSLEER. The CDR3 contains 15 residues. The CDR3 protein is CASSQDQGSGNTIYF. The CDR3 coding sequence is TGCGCCAGCAGCCAAGATCAAGGCTCTGGAAACACCATATATTTT.

This clonotype showed up just a few times. The chain is built from TRBV5-1 and TRBJ2-7; D is uncertain. V shed 4 bases and J shed 1 base, with 18 bases lying between them. The CDR3 covers 16 residues. Germline assignment: CDR1 SGHRS and CDR2 YFSETQ. CDR3 bases: TGCGCCAGCAGCAGTGGCCTCGGCATTCCTTCCTACGAGCAGTACTTC. Encoded protein: CASSSGLGIPSYEQYF.

The rearrangement joins TRBV4-3 to TRBJ2-5, with D possibly TRBD2 on 7 matching bases. Looked up from germline, CDR1 is LGHNA and CDR2 is YSLEER. CDR3 length equals 15 residues. Trimming stripped 4 bases from V and 4 bases from J, with 16 bases between. Here the CDR3 DNA reads TGCGCCAGCAGCCCTCGAGGGGGACTAAGAGAGACCCAGTACTTC. Protein product: CASSPRGGLRETQYF.

This clonotype came up once. The chain is built from TRBV7-8 and TRBJ2-1; tentatively, D is TRBD2 (5 bases). V was clipped by 5 bases and J by 4 bases, with 15 bases between them. This CDR3 spans 15 amino acids. CDR1 is SGHVS and CDR2 is FQNEAQ in the germline V gene. CDR3 protein: CASSPGGRTYNEQFF. The CDR3 coding sequence is TGTGCCAGCAGCCCCGGAGGTAGGACTTACAATGAGCAGTTCTTC.

The CDR3 spells CASGGRDTLNEQFF. CDR3 bases: TGTGCTAGTGGTGGCCGGGACACCCTAAATGAGCAGTTCTTC. The rearrangement links TRBV12-5 to TRBJ2-1, with a possible D match to TRBD1 (6 bases). The ends were cut back, 5 bases at V and 7 bases at J, with 15 bases in the middle. Per germline, CDR1 LGHNT and CDR2 FRNRAP. The CDR3 has 14 amino acids.

The chain couples TRBV4-2 to TRBJ2-1; TRBD2 aligns across 11 bases. The V gene's germline CDR1 is LGHNA and CDR2 YNFKEQ. V gave up 1 base and J gave up 8 bases; unmatched junction bases: 10. CDR3 length: 17 residues. DNA of the CDR3: TGTGCCAGCAGCCAAGGGGGTTTAGCGGGAGGGCGTTATGAGCAGTTCTTC. This sequence encodes CASSQGGLAGGRYEQFF.

The chain has TRBV12-3 or TRBV12-4 and TRBJ2-3; TRBD1 matches 8 bases. With 5 bases clipped from V and 0 bases from J, the junction kept 4 bases outside the gene matches. This CDR3 is 15 amino acids long. The DNA for the CDR3 is TGTGCCAGCAGTCAGGGACAGGTTAGCACAGATACGCAGTATTTT. This translates into CASSQGQVSTDTQYF.

V and J are TRBV4-1 and TRBJ1-3, with 8 nucleotides matching TRBD1. From germline, CDR1 is MGHRA and CDR2 YSYEKL. V was pared by 4 bases and J by 0 bases, with 11 bases of the junction left unmatched. The CDR3 length is 18 residues. CDR3 nucleotide sequence: TGCGCCAGCAGCCCCTGGGCGACAGGGGAAAACTCTGGAAACACCATATATTTT. It is translated as CASSPWATGENSGNTIYF.

The J gene is TRBJ2-1, the V gene TRBV9, with 9 nucleotides matching TRBD2. Germline V gene sequence: CDR1 SGDLS, CDR2 YYNGEE. This CDR3 has 16 amino acids. V was clipped by 4 bases and J by 5 bases; unmatched bases: 10. The CDR3 sequence is CASSSPLRGGDNEQFF. The DNA for the CDR3 is TGTGCCAGCAGCTCTCCGTTGCGGGGGGGCGACAATGAGCAGTTCTTC.

J is TRBJ2-1 and V is TRBV6-5; the D is unclear. This CDR3 is built from 12 residues. Looked up from germline, CDR1 is MNHEY and CDR2 is SVGAGI. The V gene lost 5 bases and the J gene lost 10 bases, with 12 bases spanning the gap. The CDR3 sequence: CASSHPGREQFF. The CDR3 nucleotides read TGTGCCAGCAGTCACCCGGGCCGCGAGCAGTTCTTC.

The chain is built from TRBV19 and TRBJ1-1; no definite D call. Germline CDR1 and CDR2: LNHDA and SQIVND (reference sequence). Between the trimmed V and J ends, which lost 8 bases and 6 bases, there was a span of 10 bases. The CDR3 spans 11 residues. This CDR3 reads CASSPGAEAFF. CDR3 nucleotides: TGTGCCAGTTCACCGGGCGCTGAAGCTTTCTTT.